These T cell receptor beta chains were read from a single sample in a study of shared clonotypes between healthy human individuals. Produced via immunoSEQ multiplex PCR; TCRdb's table is partial and in-frame only. The sample includes 500,000 to 700,000 clones, about 95% of them seen just once. The specimen sequenced was naive CD8+ T cells sorted from blood. The receptor set was obtained from a woman aged 30 to 39 in good health. Each CDR3 is given with its conserved first and last residue. The order of the fields is clone size, V gene, J gene, D gene, CDR3 DNA, CDR3 protein. D genes are given only for firm matches. Expanded clones get a size class; other rows say once, few or many, or leave the size out.

size: .
V: TRBV19
J: TRBJ1-5
D: TRBD1
DNA: TGTGCCAGTAGCGAGCCGGGACAGGGGGGACATCAGCCCCAGCATTTT
CDR3: CASSEPGQGGHQPQHF

size: once
V: TRBV10-3
J: TRBJ2-7
D: .
DNA: TGTGCCATCAGTGAGAGCAGCGTACCCTACGAGCAGTACTTC
CDR3: CAISESSVPYEQYF

size: .
V: TRBV27
J: TRBJ2-7
D: .
DNA: TGTGCCAGCAGTCCCCGAGTGGGAACTTACGACGAGCAGTACTTC
CDR3: CASSPRVGTYDEQYF

size: .
V: TRBV4-1
J: TRBJ2-6
D: .
DNA: TGCGCCAGCAGCCAAGTGGTCGGAGCTGGGGCCAACGTCCTGACTTTC
CDR3: CASSQVVGAGANVLTF

size: .
V: TRBV5-1
J: TRBJ2-5
D: TRBD2
DNA: TGCGCCAGCAGCTTGGTGCGAGCGGGAGTTGGGGAGACCCAGTACTTC
CDR3: CASSLVRAGVGETQYF

size: .
V: TRBV13
J: TRBJ2-1
D: TRBD2
DNA: TGTGCCAGCAGCTTAACGGGAGGGTCAGGGGATGAGCAGTTCTTC
CDR3: CASSLTGGSGDEQFF

size: few
V: TRBV7-9
J: TRBJ1-2
D: TRBD1
DNA: TGTGCCAGCAGCTTGGGGACAGGTGTTCGAGCTGGCTACACCTTC
CDR3: CASSLGTGVRAGYTF

size: .
V: TRBV10-3
J: TRBJ2-7
D: .
DNA: TGTGCCATCAGTCAGGGTCTAGGCTACGAGCAGTACTTC
CDR3: CAISQGLGYEQYF

size: .
V: TRBV7-8
J: TRBJ2-1
D: .
DNA: TGTGCCAGCAGCTCTAATAACAATGAGCAGTTCTTC
CDR3: CASSSNNNEQFF

size: .
V: TRBV28
J: TRBJ1-4
D: TRBD1
DNA: TGTGCCAGCAGTCAAACAGGGGGGACTAATGAAAAACTGTTTTTT
CDR3: CASSQTGGTNEKLFF

size: .
V: TRBV19
J: TRBJ2-1
D: .
DNA: TGTGCCAGTAGTTTCCTAGTTAATGAGCAGTTCTTC
CDR3: CASSFLVNEQFF

size: .
V: TRBV28
J: TRBJ2-7
D: TRBD1
DNA: TGTGCCAGCAAACTGACAGGGGAAGGCCACGAGCAGTACTTC
CDR3: CASKLTGEGHEQYF

size: .
V: TRBV2
J: TRBJ2-1
D: TRBD2
DNA: TGTGCCATACTAAGCCGGACTAGCGGGAGAGGGAGCTCCTACAATGAGCAGTTCTTC
CDR3: CAILSRTSGRGSSYNEQFF

size: .
V: TRBV6-5
J: TRBJ2-1
D: .
DNA: TGTGCCAGCGGAGGGACTTACTACAATGAGCAGTTCTTC
CDR3: CASGGTYYNEQFF

size: .
V: TRBV28
J: TRBJ2-7
D: .
DNA: TGTGCCAGCAGCGTCAGTGGCTACGAGCAGTACTTC
CDR3: CASSVSGYEQYF

size: .
V: TRBV18
J: TRBJ2-1
D: TRBD1
DNA: TGTGCCAGCTCACCCCCGGGACAGGGGTGGACTGAGCAGTTCTTC
CDR3: CASSPPGQGWTEQFF

size: .
V: TRBV28
J: TRBJ1-1
D: TRBD1
DNA: TGTGCCAGCAGGCGCACCTCTGCGACAGGGGGGATTGGGAACACTGAAGCTTTCTTT
CDR3: CASRRTSATGGIGNTEAFF

size: .
V: TRBV7-2
J: TRBJ2-7
D: TRBD2
DNA: TGTGCCAGCAGCTTAGTTTCAGCGGGAGAAAACTACGAGCAGTACTTC
CDR3: CASSLVSAGENYEQYF

size: .
V: TRBV6-6
J: TRBJ2-3
D: TRBD1
DNA: TGTGCCAGCAGTCAAGGACAGGGTGGTAGGGATACGCAGTATTTT
CDR3: CASSQGQGGRDTQYF

size: .
V: TRBV11-2
J: TRBJ1-6
D: .
DNA: TGTGCCAGCAGCACGGGCCCTGCACTGGCCAATTCACCCCTCCACTTT
CDR3: CASSTGPALANSPLHF

size: .
V: TRBV27
J: TRBJ2-2
D: TRBD1
DNA: TGTGCCAGCTTACGGGGACAGGGTGGGACCGGGGAGCTGTTTTTT
CDR3: CASLRGQGGTGELFF

size: .
V: TRBV19
J: TRBJ1-5
D: .
DNA: TGTGCCAGTAGTATAATTTGGGGAAGGTGGCCCCAGCATTTT
CDR3: CASSIIWGRWPQHF

size: .
V: TRBV10-3
J: TRBJ2-7
D: TRBD1
DNA: TGTGCCATCAGTGAAGGGCCGACAGGGGGCGAGCAGTACTTC
CDR3: CAISEGPTGGEQYF

size: .
V: TRBV6-5
J: TRBJ2-7
D: .
DNA: TGTGCCAGCAGTTACTTTGGCGACACCGCTGGGGAGCAGTACTTC
CDR3: CASSYFGDTAGEQYF

size: .
V: TRBV4-1
J: TRBJ2-2
D: .
DNA: TGCGCCAGCAGCCAAGGGGGAGGCGGGGAGCTGTTTTTT
CDR3: CASSQGGGGELFF

size: .
V: TRBV19
J: TRBJ2-7
D: .
DNA: TGTGCCAGTAGTATCGGAATGGGCAGGGAGAGGTACGAGCAGTACTTC
CDR3: CASSIGMGRERYEQYF

size: .
V: TRBV21-1
J: TRBJ2-7
D: .
DNA: TGTGCCAGCAGCACGTGGGACAGGGACGACTCCTACGAGCAGTACTTC
CDR3: CASSTWDRDDSYEQYF

size: once
V: TRBV6-5
J: TRBJ2-2
D: TRBD1
DNA: TGTGCCAGCAGTACGGGACAGCTGAACACCGGGGAGCTGTTTTTT
CDR3: CASSTGQLNTGELFF

size: .
V: TRBV4-1
J: TRBJ1-1
D: .
DNA: TGCGCCAGCAGCCAGTCGGGGCTGGGGAACACTGAAGCTTTCTTT
CDR3: CASSQSGLGNTEAFF

size: .
V: TRBV9
J: TRBJ2-7
D: .
DNA: TGTGCCAGCAGCGGCTTGGGGGCCTACGAGCAGTACTTC
CDR3: CASSGLGAYEQYF

size: once
V: TRBV6-1
J: TRBJ2-7
D: .
DNA: TGTGCCAGCAGTGAGGAGGTCGTGGGGCTTAGCTCCTACGAGCAGTACTTC
CDR3: CASSEEVVGLSSYEQYF

size: .
V: TRBV18
J: TRBJ2-7
D: .
DNA: TGTGCCAGCTCACTCCGGGACTCCACCTACGAGCAGTACTTC
CDR3: CASSLRDSTYEQYF

size: .
V: TRBV2
J: TRBJ2-7
D: .
DNA: TGTGCCAGCACGGCATCTGCGCTCTACGAGCAGTACTTC
CDR3: CASTASALYEQYF

size: .
V: TRBV15
J: TRBJ1-2
D: .
DNA: TGTGCCACCAGCAAAGATAGGACAGACTTCTATGGCTACACCTTC
CDR3: CATSKDRTDFYGYTF

size: .
V: TRBV4-1
J: TRBJ2-7
D: .
DNA: TGCGCCAGCAGCCAAGAGGATAAAAAGGCCTACGAGCAGTACTTC
CDR3: CASSQEDKKAYEQYF

size: .
V: TRBV5-4
J: TRBJ2-3
D: TRBD1
DNA: TGTGCCAGCAGCCCCCCGGGACAGGGGTGGACAGATACGCAGTATTTT
CDR3: CASSPPGQGWTDTQYF

size: once
V: TRBV6-5
J: TRBJ2-7
D: .
DNA: TGTGCCAGCAGCTACGTACAGGGTAACTACGAGCAGTACTTC
CDR3: CASSYVQGNYEQYF

size: once
V: TRBV13
J: TRBJ2-7
D: TRBD2
DNA: TGTGCCAGCAGCTACGGACTAGCGGGCCACACCTACGAGCAGTACTTC
CDR3: CASSYGLAGHTYEQYF

size: .
V: TRBV2
J: TRBJ1-3
D: .
DNA: TGTGCCAGCAGTGAAGACCCCTCTGGAAACACCATATATTTT
CDR3: CASSEDPSGNTIYF

size: .
V: TRBV28
J: TRBJ2-3
D: .
DNA: TGTGCCAGCAGTCCAAGGACATACGCGGAGATAGATACGCAGTATTTT
CDR3: CASSPRTYAEIDTQYF

size: .
V: TRBV19
J: TRBJ1-3
D: .
DNA: TGTGCCAGTAGTCAACTCACAGGGTCTGGAAACACCATATATTTT
CDR3: CASSQLTGSGNTIYF

size: .
V: TRBV9
J: TRBJ1-3
D: TRBD1
DNA: TGTGCCAGCAGTCGAGGGGGCTCGTCTGGAAACACCATATATTTT
CDR3: CASSRGGSSGNTIYF

size: few
V: TRBV18
J: TRBJ2-7
D: .
DNA: TGTGCCAGCTCACCTGGGCTAGCGATCTCCTACGAGCAGTACTTC
CDR3: CASSPGLAISYEQYF

size: .
V: TRBV19
J: TRBJ2-2
D: TRBD2
DNA: TGTGCCAGTAGTATAATTAAACTAGCGGGAGAAGGACTGGCGAACACCGGGGAGCTGTTTTTT
CDR3: CASSIIKLAGEGLANTGELFF

size: once
V: TRBV16
J: TRBJ2-1
D: TRBD1
DNA: TGTGCCAGCAGCCCCTTCAGGGGGAATGAGCAGTTCTTC
CDR3: CASSPFRGNEQFF

size: .
V: TRBV5-4
J: TRBJ1-2
D: .
DNA: TGTGCCAGCAGCTCACGATTGGGACTCTATGGCTACACCTTC
CDR3: CASSSRLGLYGYTF

size: .
V: TRBV13
J: TRBJ2-7
D: .
DNA: TGTGCCAGCAGCTTAGGCCAGGGACTCGGCTCCTACGAGCAGTACTTC
CDR3: CASSLGQGLGSYEQYF

size: .
V: TRBV6-5
J: TRBJ1-1
D: .
DNA: TGTGCCAGCAGTTTCCACCTGAGGGGAACTGAAGCTTTCTTT
CDR3: CASSFHLRGTEAFF

size: .
V: TRBV7-3
J: TRBJ2-1
D: TRBD2
DNA: TGTGCCAGCAGCTTATGGGGAGGGCCGGAGAATGAGCAGTTCTTC
CDR3: CASSLWGGPENEQFF

size: .
V: TRBV28
J: TRBJ1-5
D: .
DNA: TGTGCCAGCAGTCCCCAGGGAATTTATCAGCCCCAGCATTTT
CDR3: CASSPQGIYQPQHF